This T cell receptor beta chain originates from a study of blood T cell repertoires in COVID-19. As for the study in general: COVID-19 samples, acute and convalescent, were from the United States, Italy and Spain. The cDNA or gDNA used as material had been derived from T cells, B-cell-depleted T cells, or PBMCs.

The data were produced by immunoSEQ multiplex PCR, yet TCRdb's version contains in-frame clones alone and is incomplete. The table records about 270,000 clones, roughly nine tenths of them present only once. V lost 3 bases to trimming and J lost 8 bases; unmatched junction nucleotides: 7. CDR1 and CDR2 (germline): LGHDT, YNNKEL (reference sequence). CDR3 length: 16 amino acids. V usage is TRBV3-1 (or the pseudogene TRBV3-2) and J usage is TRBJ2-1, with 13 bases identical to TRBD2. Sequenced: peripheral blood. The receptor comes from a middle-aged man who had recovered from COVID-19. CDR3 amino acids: CASSQETSGGAYEQFF. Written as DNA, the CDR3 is TGTGCCAGCAGCCAGGAAACTAGCGGGGGGGCCTATGAGCAGTTCTTC.